One and the same sample provided the 27 T cell receptor beta chains below, sequenced in a study of blood T cell repertoires in COVID-19. Sequenced by immunoSEQ multiplex PCR; TCRdb stores in-frame clones only, minus some. The sample consists of over 75,000 clones, about three quarters of them appearing once. The source material was peripheral blood. The source is a man aged 45-65 years who had recovered from COVID-19.

The chain employs TRBV4-2 and TRBJ2-7; unclear D gene. Per germline, CDR1 LGHNA and CDR2 YNFKEQ. There are 14 residues in the CDR3. V was clipped by 1 base and J by 2 bases, with 9 bases between them. The CDR3 bases are TGTGCCAGCAGCCAAGGGTACGGAGCCTACGAGCAGTACTTC. Its protein product is CASSQGYGAYEQYF.

This chain joins TRBV28 and TRBJ1-2, with 7 nucleotides matching TRBD1. The CDR3 length is 12 residues. Per germline, CDR1 MDHEN and CDR2 SYDVKM. V gave up 7 bases and J gave up 4 bases; unmatched junction bases: 3. CDR3 protein: CASNRGIYGYTF. CDR3 nucleotide sequence: TGTGCCAGCAACAGGGGAATCTATGGCTACACCTTC.

The chain combines TRBV23-1 with TRBJ2-7; a possible D gene is TRBD1 (7 bases). TRBV23-1 carries the ORF label, with uncertain function. The V and J ends lost 4 bases and 4 bases respectively, with 17 bases between them. The CDR3 has 15 residues. CDR3 residues: CASSPEDRDLYEQYF. DNA of the CDR3: TGCGCCAGCAGTCCGGAAGACAGGGACTTATACGAGCAGTACTTC.

The rearrangement links TRBV7-9 to TRBJ2-5; perhaps TRBD2 as D (5 bases). The CDR3 contains 14 residues. CDR1 and CDR2 (germline): SEHNR, FQNEAQ (reference sequence). V lost 0 bases to trimming and J lost 4 bases, with 9 bases between them. The CDR3: CASSLARGTETQYF. The CDR3 region has the DNA TGTGCCAGCAGCTTAGCCCGGGGTACAGAGACCCAGTACTTC.

The chain links TRBV19 to TRBJ1-2; 8 bases match TRBD1. The CDR3 has 15 amino acids. Germline V CDR1 and CDR2: LNHDA, SQIVND (reference sequence). Trimming cost V 4 bases and J 4 bases; bases outside gene matches: 8. The CDR3 loop reads CASSTNGQGLYGYTF. CDR3 in DNA: TGTGCCAGTAGTACAAACGGACAGGGACTCTATGGCTACACCTTC.

J is TRBJ2-5 and V is TRBV3-1 (or the pseudogene TRBV3-2); TRBD2 matches 8 bases. Germline assignment: CDR1 LGHDT and CDR2 YNNKEL (reference sequence). V shed 4 bases and J 7 bases; nucleotides not matched to a gene: 8. There are 14 residues in the CDR3. In nucleotides, the CDR3 is TGTGCCAGCAGCCCCGGGGGGGGGCCCCGGACCCAGTACTTC. Its protein product is CASSPGGGPRTQYF.

The chain has TRBV6-1 and TRBJ1-2; a weak D match, TRBD1 (5 bases). Germline CDR1 reads MNHNS; CDR2 reads SASEGT. The ends were cut back, 0 bases at V and 7 bases at J, with 15 bases in the middle. The CDR3 runs 15 residues. CDR3 protein: CASSEAAGGASGYTF. Written as DNA, the CDR3 is TGTGCCAGCAGTGAAGCGGCCGGAGGGGCCAGTGGCTACACCTTC.

The chain links TRBV2 to TRBJ2-7, with D perhaps TRBD1 (6 bases). The V gene's germline CDR1 is SNHLY and CDR2 FYNNEI. The germline V and J ends were trimmed by 6 bases and 2 bases, with 14 bases remaining between them. This CDR3 has 14 amino acids. CDR3 in amino acids: CASRRTDYAYEQYF. The CDR3 DNA reads as TGTGCCAGCAGGCGGACAGACTATGCCTACGAGCAGTACTTC.

The chain has TRBV7-2 and TRBJ2-5; 7 nucleotides align to TRBD1. Germline trimming cut 2 bases from V and 5 bases from J; bases unmatched to any gene: 5. Germline lookup yields CDR1 SGHTA and CDR2 FQGNSA. The CDR3 consists of 14 residues. CDR3 coding DNA: TGTGCCAGCAGCTTACAGACAGGGTCGGAGACCCAGTACTTC. Residues: CASSLQTGSETQYF.

The V gene is TRBV4-1, the J gene TRBJ2-7; possibly TRBD2 for D (5 bases). Looked up from germline, CDR1 is MGHRA and CDR2 is YSYEKL. The CDR3 sequence is 15 residues long. V was clipped by 0 bases and J by 3 bases, with 12 bases between them. CDR3 sequence reads: CASSQEGRPYYEQYF. The CDR3 region has the DNA TGCGCCAGCAGCCAAGAGGGGAGACCATACTACGAGCAGTACTTC.

This clone was detected a few times. The chain joins TRBV2 to TRBJ1-3, with unresolved D. V was shortened by 6 bases and J by 2 bases, with 11 bases between the two germline ends. Germline-derived CDR1 and CDR2 are SNHLY and FYNNEI. The CDR3 is 14 residues long. DNA for the CDR3: TGTGCCAGCAGGCCGAGGAGGGCTGGAAACACCATATATTTT. It yields the protein CASRPRRAGNTIYF.

The chain joins TRBV18 to TRBJ2-5; 7 bases agree with TRBD1. J lost 1 base, V lost 5 bases, and 10 bases had no gene match. The CDR3 consists of 16 residues. The V gene's germline CDR1 is KGHSH and CDR2 LQKENI. Written as DNA, the CDR3 is TGTGCCAGCTCAATTATCAAGACAGGGTCCCAAGAGACCCAGTACTTC. It translates to CASSIIKTGSQETQYF.

V usage is TRBV4-2 and J usage is TRBJ1-2, with D maybe TRBD1 (5 bases). This CDR3 contains 16 residues. Trimming stripped 0 bases from V and 1 base from J, with 12 bases between. The V gene's germline CDR1 is LGHNA and CDR2 YNFKEQ. Here the CDR3 reads CASSQELDTGNYGYTF. In nucleotides, the CDR3 is TGTGCCAGCAGCCAAGAGTTGGACACCGGTAACTATGGCTACACCTTC.

The chain joins TRBV7-9 to TRBJ1-2; no reliable D call. Germline V gene lookup returns CDR1 SEHNR and CDR2 FQNEAQ (reference sequence). This CDR3 comprises 14 residues. V dropped 0 bases and J dropped 4 bases, with 9 bases sitting between them. CDR3 bases: TGTGCCAGCAGCTTAGCCGCTAGCTTCTATGGCTACACCTTC. Amino acids: CASSLAASFYGYTF.

The genes are TRBV7-9 and TRBJ2-1, with D unclear. The germline gives CDR1 SEHNR, CDR2 FQNEAQ (reference sequence). The CDR3 is 15 amino acids. With 3 bases removed from V and 4 bases from J, the gap between germline ends came to 13 bases. This CDR3 reads CASSFPGYRYNEQFF. The CDR3 DNA is TGTGCCAGCAGCTTTCCTGGTTATAGATACAATGAGCAGTTCTTC.

V gene TRBV3-1 (or the pseudogene TRBV3-2) combines with J gene TRBJ2-7; D is ambiguous. CDR1 and CDR2 (germline): LGHDT, YNNKEL (reference sequence). V lost 4 bases to trimming and J lost 0 bases, with 13 bases between them. The length of the CDR3 is 15 residues. CDR3 DNA sequence: TGTGCCAGCAGCCCCCCCGGTACCCTCTCCTACGAGCAGTACTTC. It yields the protein CASSPPGTLSYEQYF.

The chain carries TRBV6-5 and TRBJ2-4; TRBD2 matches at 13 bases. The germline V gene encodes CDR1 MNHEY and CDR2 SVGAGI. V was clipped by 7 bases and J by 3 bases; unmatched bases: 3. CDR3 length: 15 amino acids. The CDR3 nucleotides are TGTGCCAGCACAGGACTAGCGGGAGACAAAAACATTCAGTACTTC. It translates to CASTGLAGDKNIQYF.

This clone is a singleton in its sample. The V call is TRBV24-1, the J call TRBJ1-2, with 11 bases fitting TRBD1. J was trimmed by 7 bases and V by 4 bases; bases with no gene match: 13. Germline loops: CDR1 KGHDR, CDR2 SFDVKD. This CDR3 region has 17 residues. The DNA of the CDR3 is TGTGCCACCAGTGAGGCCCTTGGCGGGACAGGGGGGACTGGCTACACCTTC. Residues: CATSEALGGTGGTGYTF.

The chain employs TRBV2 and TRBJ2-7, with D possibly being TRBD2 (7 bases). From germline, CDR1 is SNHLY and CDR2 FYNNEI. The V gene lost 6 bases and the J gene lost 0 bases, with 12 bases spanning the gap. CDR3 length: 14 residues. The CDR3 reads CASSGEGVSYEQYF. As DNA, the CDR3 is TGTGCCAGCAGCGGGGAGGGGGTCTCCTACGAGCAGTACTTC.

The CDR3 reads CASSTSGSSYEQYF. Here the CDR3 DNA reads TGTGCCAGTAGTACTAGCGGGAGCTCCTACGAGCAGTACTTC. The V call is TRBV19, the J call TRBJ2-7; TRBD2 matches at 10 bases. Germline V gene sequence: CDR1 LNHDA, CDR2 SQIVND (reference sequence). V was pared by 4 bases and J by 0 bases, with 0 bases of the junction left unmatched. The CDR3 runs 14 residues. Supplemented by reference TRBV19 and TRBJ2-7, the full variable domain reads DGGITQSPKYLFRKEGQNVTLSCEQNLNHDAMYWYRQDPGQGLRLIYYSQIVNDFQKGDIAEGYSVSREKKESFPLTVTSAQKNPTAFYLCASSTSGSSYEQYFGPGTRLTVT.

The chain employs TRBV12-3 or TRBV12-4 and TRBJ2-1; 9 bases agree with TRBD2. Trimming at V came to 8 bases and at J to 6 bases, leaving 5 bases not matched to a gene. The CDR3 sequence is 13 residues long. The chain's CDR3 is CASGGRGGNEQFF. In nucleotides, the CDR3 is TGTGCCAGCGGCGGGCGGGGGGGCAATGAGCAGTTCTTC.

In its sample, this clone was seen a few times. The rearrangement joins TRBV7-8 to TRBJ2-3, with 11 bases aligning to TRBD2. CDR1 SGHVS and CDR2 FQNEAQ come from the germline V gene. This CDR3 has 16 residues. The V and J ends lost 4 bases and 0 bases, in that order; junction bases with no gene match: 3. The CDR3 is CASSSGLAGSTDTQYF. As DNA, the CDR3 is TGTGCCAGCAGCTCTGGACTAGCGGGTAGCACAGATACGCAGTATTTT.

The chain carries TRBV3-1 (or the pseudogene TRBV3-2) and TRBJ2-5; a possible D gene is TRBD2 (5 bases). Germline assignment: CDR1 LGHDT and CDR2 YNNKEL (reference sequence). V was trimmed by 4 bases and J by 0 bases, leaving 12 bases between them. The CDR3 loop spans 15 amino acids. The CDR3 is CASSPGPGDQETQYF. Written as DNA, the CDR3 is TGTGCCAGCAGCCCCGGGCCCGGGGACCAAGAGACCCAGTACTTC.

In this sample, this clone turned up once. This chain uses TRBV28 with TRBJ2-7, with D tentatively TRBD1 (5 bases). This CDR3 comprises 13 residues. Germline V gene lookup returns CDR1 MDHEN and CDR2 SYDVKM. The V and J ends lost 5 bases and 5 bases respectively, with 13 bases between them. CDR3 sequence reads: CASSDAGYDEQYF. The CDR3 coding sequence is TGTGCCAGCAGTGATGCAGGGTATGACGAGCAGTACTTC.

J is TRBJ2-1 and V is TRBV24-1; 11 bases line up with TRBD2. V gave up 4 bases and J gave up 1 base; unmatched junction bases: 2. The CDR3 is 16 residues long. The germline V gene has CDR1 KGHDR and CDR2 SFDVKD. The CDR3 bases are TGTGCCACCAGTGACCGACTAGCGGGGTCCTACAATGAGCAGTTCTTC. Translated, it gives CATSDRLAGSYNEQFF.

This clone was counted once. This chain links TRBV29-1 with TRBJ1-2, with D maybe TRBD1 (5 bases). Trimming removed 7 bases at V and 5 bases at J, with 17 bases between. Germline CDR1 reads SQVTM; CDR2 reads ANQGSEA. The CDR3 extends over 13 amino acids. The CDR3 DNA is TGCAGCGCCAGGGAATTAGAGAAGTATGGCTACACCTTC. Protein sequence: CSARELEKYGYTF.

The chain couples TRBV5-3 to TRBJ2-7; TRBD1 matches 7 bases. TRBV5-3 falls under the ORF class, with uncertain function. This CDR3 is built from 16 residues. Trimming cost V 4 bases and J 5 bases; bases outside gene matches: 15. The CDR3 region is CARSGFVRTGRDEQYF. CDR3 nucleotide sequence: TGTGCCAGAAGCGGATTCGTGCGGACAGGCCGCGACGAGCAGTACTTC.